This T cell receptor (beta chain) emerged from a study of blood T cell repertoires in COVID-19. Study overall: T cells, B-cell-depleted T cells, or PBMCs supplied cDNA or gDNA.

Trimming shortened V by 4 bases and J by 3 bases, and 7 bases separated the two germline ends. Per the germline V gene, CDR1 is SQVTM and CDR2 is ANQGSEA. The CDR3 is 12 amino acids. Clones were sequenced by immunoSEQ multiplex PCR, and TCRdb holds only the in-frame ones, with some missing. The sample includes roughly 32,000 clones, around nine tenths of them seen just once. V is TRBV29-1 and J is TRBJ1-5; tentative D call: TRBD1 (5 bases). Sequencing input: peripheral blood. This sequence originates from a man aged 55-75 years with active COVID-19. The CDR3 sequence is CSVGQLNQPQHF. Here the CDR3 DNA reads TGCAGCGTTGGACAGCTCAATCAGCCCCAGCATTTT.